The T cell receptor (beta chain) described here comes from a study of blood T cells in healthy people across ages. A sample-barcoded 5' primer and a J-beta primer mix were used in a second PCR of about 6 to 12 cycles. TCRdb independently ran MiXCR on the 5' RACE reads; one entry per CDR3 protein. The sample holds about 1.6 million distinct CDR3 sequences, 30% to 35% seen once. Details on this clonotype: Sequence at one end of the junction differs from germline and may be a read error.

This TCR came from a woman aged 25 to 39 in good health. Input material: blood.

For the CDR3, the DNA is TGTGCCAGCAGCCGACTACAGCTTCAAGAGACCCGGTACTTC. Translating it yields CASSRLQLQETRYF. The rearrangement uses TRBV28 and TRBJ2-5, with TRBD2 as a possible D gene (5 bases). There are 14 residues in the CDR3. From germline, CDR1 is MDHEN and CDR2 SYDVKM.